Listed below are T cell receptor beta chains from one sample, sequenced in a study of T-cell reconstitution after alpha-beta-depleted transplantation in children. TCRdb called the PCR reads again in MiXCR, with one record for every CDR3 protein. The sample gives about 610,000 distinct CDR3 sequences, roughly 10% of which show up once; roughly 3.9% is in the top ten. The input for sequencing was PBMCs from the stem cell graft donor, taken from the stem cell graft. These TCRs come from a human donor who donated a stem cell graft to a child with acute myeloid leukemia. Each CDR3 is given with its conserved first and last residue. Each record gives: V gene, D gene, clone size, J gene, CDR3 protein, CDR3 DNA. A D gene is named only where the DNA matches it firmly. Part of the rows lack a size; the others show once, few, many or a class for expanded clones.

V: TRBV7-2
D: TRBD2
size: NA
J: TRBJ2-2
CDR3: CASGLAGSTGELFF
DNA: TGTGCCAGCGGGCTAGCGGGTTCAACCGGGGAGCTGTTTTTT

V: TRBV2
D: NA
size: many
J: TRBJ2-1
CDR3: CASILSGWDEQFF
DNA: TGTGCCAGCATCCTTAGCGGTTGGGATGAGCAGTTCTTC

V: TRBV10-3
D: TRBD1
size: many
J: TRBJ1-1
CDR3: CAISEYGTGDTEAFF
DNA: TGTGCCATCAGTGAGTATGGGACAGGGGACACTGAAGCTTTCTTT

V: TRBV6-5
D: NA
size: NA
J: TRBJ2-4
CDR3: CASSYQDYKNIQYF
DNA: TGTGCCAGCAGTTACCAGGACTATAAAAACATTCAGTACTTC

V: TRBV7-2
D: NA
size: NA
J: TRBJ2-5
CDR3: CASSLEEGTQYF
DNA: TGTGCCAGCAGCTTAGAGGAGGGGACCCAGTACTTC

V: TRBV5-1
D: NA
size: few
J: TRBJ2-3
CDR3: CASTPNRGPGGAQYF
DNA: TGCGCCAGCACCCCGAACCGGGGTCCCGGAGGCGCGCAGTATTTT

V: TRBV5-1
D: NA
size: few
J: TRBJ1-4
CDR3: CASRRADSNEKLFF
DNA: TGCGCCAGCCGCCGAGCCGACTCTAATGAAAAACTGTTTTTT

V: TRBV29-1
D: TRBD2
size: few
J: TRBJ2-1
CDR3: CSVGLATKNEQFF
DNA: TGCAGCGTTGGACTAGCGACCAAAAATGAGCAGTTCTTC

V: TRBV10-3
D: NA
size: few
J: TRBJ2-3
CDR3: CAISEGDSTDTQYF
DNA: TGTGCCATCAGTGAAGGGGACTCCACAGATACGCAGTATTTT

V: TRBV5-1
D: NA
size: many
J: TRBJ2-4
CDR3: CASSLGQGGIQYF
DNA: TGCGCCAGCAGCTTGGGACAGGGAGGCATTCAGTACTTC

V: TRBV5-6
D: TRBD2
size: few
J: TRBJ2-7
CDR3: CASSLWVLAGVSSYEQYF
DNA: TGTGCCAGCAGCTTATGGGTACTAGCGGGAGTTTCTTCGTACGAGCAGTACTTC

V: TRBV7-8
D: NA
size: few
J: TRBJ1-4
CDR3: CASSSRTAATNEKLFF
DNA: TGTGCCAGCAGCTCGCGGACGGCCGCAACTAATGAAAAACTGTTTTTT

V: TRBV7-2
D: NA
size: many
J: TRBJ1-4
CDR3: CASRQGSAGEKLFF
DNA: TGTGCCAGCAGACAAGGGTCAGCAGGGGAAAAACTGTTTTTT

V: TRBV15
D: NA
size: NA
J: TRBJ1-1
CDR3: CATSRGGIGNTEAFF
DNA: TGTGCCACCAGCAGGGGGGGGATCGGGAACACTGAAGCTTTCTTT

V: TRBV3-1
D: NA
size: few
J: TRBJ1-2
CDR3: CASSQAARGYGYTF
DNA: TGTGCCAGCAGCCAAGCTGCCAGAGGCTATGGCTACACCTTC

V: TRBV15
D: NA
size: few
J: TRBJ2-3
CDR3: CATSSYRGAGTTDTQYF
DNA: TGTGCCACCAGCAGTTACCGAGGAGCGGGTACCACAGATACGCAGTATTTT

V: TRBV29-1
D: NA
size: NA
J: TRBJ2-1
CDR3: CSVERRGGYNEQFF
DNA: TGCAGCGTTGAACGCAGGGGCGGTTACAATGAGCAGTTCTTC

V: TRBV20-1
D: TRBD2
size: few
J: TRBJ2-4
CDR3: CSAREVASGRAKNIQYF
DNA: TGCAGTGCTAGAGAGGTAGCGAGCGGGAGGGCCAAAAACATTCAGTACTTC

V: TRBV7-2
D: NA
size: NA
J: TRBJ2-7
CDR3: CASSLDGYTYEQYF
DNA: TGTGCCAGCAGCTTAGACGGATATACCTACGAGCAGTACTTC

V: TRBV20-1
D: NA
size: NA
J: TRBJ1-6
CDR3: CSAFPSGNSPLHF
DNA: TGCAGTGCTTTCCCTTCGGGAAATTCACCCCTCCACTTT

V: TRBV28
D: TRBD2
size: few
J: TRBJ2-1
CDR3: CASRGAASGTNEQFF
DNA: TGTGCCAGCAGGGGGGCGGCTAGCGGGACCAATGAGCAGTTCTTC

V: TRBV5-6
D: NA
size: NA
J: TRBJ1-5
CDR3: CASSLGGDLRQPQHF
DNA: TGTGCCAGCAGCTTGGGGGGGGACCTTAGGCAGCCCCAGCATTTT

V: TRBV14
D: TRBD2
size: NA
J: TRBJ2-3
CDR3: CASSQDKRLAGASDTQYF
DNA: TGTGCCAGCAGCCAAGATAAGCGGCTAGCGGGAGCATCCGATACGCAGTATTTT

V: TRBV28
D: NA
size: many
J: TRBJ2-3
CDR3: CASSFVAGTDTQYF
DNA: TGTGCCAGCAGTTTTGTAGCGGGCACAGATACGCAGTATTTT

V: TRBV7-2
D: NA
size: NA
J: TRBJ2-3
CDR3: CASSLFPPPDTQYF
DNA: TGTGCCAGCAGCTTATTCCCCCCCCCAGATACGCAGTATTTT

V: TRBV7-6
D: NA
size: many
J: TRBJ2-2
CDR3: CASRAEGPNTGELFF
DNA: TGTGCCAGCAGGGCGGAAGGGCCGAACACCGGGGAGCTGTTTTTT

V: TRBV20-1
D: NA
size: many
J: TRBJ2-3
CDR3: CSASGVTDTQYF
DNA: TGCAGTGCTAGCGGGGTCACAGATACGCAGTATTTT

V: TRBV20-1
D: TRBD2
size: many
J: TRBJ2-7
CDR3: CSATSGGPTYEQYF
DNA: TGCAGTGCCACCTCGGGAGGGCCAACCTACGAGCAGTACTTC

V: TRBV28
D: NA
size: many
J: TRBJ2-1
CDR3: CASSLRRGSYNEQFF
DNA: TGTGCCAGCAGTTTAAGAAGGGGGTCCTACAATGAGCAGTTCTTC

V: TRBV12-3/TRBV12-4
D: TRBD2
size: few
J: TRBJ2-7
CDR3: CASSPPGLAGEYEQYF
DNA: TGTGCCAGCAGTCCCCCGGGACTAGCGGGAGAATACGAGCAGTACTTC

V: TRBV29-1
D: NA
size: few
J: TRBJ1-2
CDR3: CSVERYTGTLNGYTF
DNA: TGCAGCGTTGAGCGGTATACAGGGACCCTCAATGGCTACACCTTC

V: TRBV20-1
D: NA
size: NA
J: TRBJ1-5
CDR3: CSARVGRGDQPQHF
DNA: TGCAGTGCTCGCGTGGGGCGAGGGGATCAGCCCCAGCATTTT

V: TRBV27
D: TRBD1
size: few
J: TRBJ1-6
CDR3: CASSFKGQFSYNSPLHF
DNA: TGTGCCAGCAGTTTTAAGGGACAGTTCTCCTATAATTCACCCCTCCACTTT

V: TRBV6-5
D: TRBD2
size: NA
J: TRBJ2-3
CDR3: CASSSSLKREQKDTQYF
DNA: TGTGCCAGCAGTTCCTCCCTTAAGCGGGAGCAGAAAGATACGCAGTATTTT

V: TRBV14
D: TRBD1
size: many
J: TRBJ2-7
CDR3: CASSRTGGTYEQYF
DNA: TGTGCCAGCAGCCGGACAGGGGGAACCTACGAGCAGTACTTC

V: TRBV24-1
D: TRBD2
size: NA
J: TRBJ2-3
CDR3: CATAGAGGESDTQYF
DNA: TGTGCCACGGCGGGAGCGGGAGGAGAGTCAGATACGCAGTATTTT

V: TRBV20-1
D: TRBD1
size: many
J: TRBJ1-1
CDR3: CSARVVEGGVNTEAFF
DNA: TGCAGTGCTAGAGTGGTTGAAGGGGGCGTGAACACTGAAGCTTTCTTT

V: TRBV20-1
D: NA
size: NA
J: TRBJ2-3
CDR3: CSARDTPPGTDTQYF
DNA: TGCAGTGCTAGAGATACCCCGCCGGGCACAGATACGCAGTATTTT

V: TRBV7-2
D: NA
size: NA
J: TRBJ2-5
CDR3: CASSPTPRGETQYF
DNA: TGTGCCAGCAGCCCGACTCCCCGGGGAGAGACCCAGTACTTC

V: TRBV7-2
D: TRBD1
size: NA
J: TRBJ1-2
CDR3: CASSSGPGQIYGYTF
DNA: TGTGCCAGCAGCTCAGGGCCGGGACAGATCTATGGCTACACCTTC

V: TRBV7-3
D: NA
size: NA
J: TRBJ2-2
CDR3: CASSSKTNTGELFF
DNA: TGTGCCAGCAGCTCGAAAACTAACACCGGGGAGCTGTTTTTT

V: TRBV28
D: NA
size: few
J: TRBJ2-4
CDR3: CASSLLAPNIQYF
DNA: TGTGCCAGCAGTTTATTGGCCCCAAACATTCAGTACTTC

V: TRBV2
D: NA
size: many
J: TRBJ1-1
CDR3: CASKGDTNTEAFF
DNA: TGTGCCAGCAAGGGGGACACTAACACTGAAGCTTTCTTT

V: TRBV20-1
D: TRBD1
size: few
J: TRBJ1-1
CDR3: CSARDLGTGGISAFF
DNA: TGCAGTGCTAGAGATTTGGGGACAGGGGGCATATCAGCTTTCTTT

V: TRBV5-1
D: NA
size: NA
J: TRBJ2-1
CDR3: CASSLRVSGWGNEQFF
DNA: TGCGCCAGCAGCCTTAGGGTATCGGGCTGGGGCAATGAGCAGTTCTTC

V: TRBV19
D: TRBD2
size: few
J: TRBJ2-1
CDR3: CASSIGSGRADEQFF
DNA: TGTGCCAGTAGTATTGGCAGCGGGAGGGCCGATGAGCAGTTCTTC

V: TRBV7-3
D: TRBD1
size: few
J: TRBJ2-2
CDR3: CASSLGQGRGTGELFF
DNA: TGTGCCAGCAGCTTAGGACAGGGGAGGGGCACCGGGGAGCTGTTTTTT

V: TRBV13
D: NA
size: few
J: TRBJ1-2
CDR3: CASSLSGSYGYTF
DNA: TGTGCCAGCAGCTTGTCAGGGTCCTATGGCTACACCTTC

V: TRBV20-1
D: TRBD2
size: many
J: TRBJ2-3
CDR3: CSAREAGGPTDTQYF
DNA: TGCAGTGCTAGAGAAGCGGGAGGGCCGACAGATACGCAGTATTTT

V: TRBV28
D: TRBD2
size: NA
J: TRBJ2-1
CDR3: CASSLSSAGVGLREQFF
DNA: TGTGCCAGCAGTTTAAGTTCCGCGGGAGTTGGGCTCAGGGAGCAGTTCTTC

V: TRBV20-1
D: TRBD2
size: many
J: TRBJ2-5
CDR3: CSARLAGVRETQYF
DNA: TGCAGTGCTCGACTAGCGGGAGTTAGAGAGACCCAGTACTTC

V: TRBV7-3
D: NA
size: many
J: TRBJ2-2
CDR3: CASSLTPQDGELFF
DNA: TGTGCCAGCAGCTTAACCCCCCAGGACGGGGAGCTGTTTTTT

V: TRBV7-2
D: TRBD2
size: NA
J: TRBJ2-5
CDR3: CASSLGVAGGQETQYF
DNA: TGTGCCAGCAGCTTAGGGGTAGCGGGAGGGCAGGAGACCCAGTACTTC

V: TRBV12-3/TRBV12-4
D: NA
size: many
J: TRBJ2-7
CDR3: CASSRMRTAYEQYF
DNA: TGTGCCAGCAGTCGGATGCGGACAGCATACGAGCAGTACTTC

V: TRBV9
D: TRBD1
size: few
J: TRBJ1-2
CDR3: CASSIAGGRGYTF
DNA: TGTGCCAGCAGCATAGCAGGGGGACGGGGCTACACCTTC

V: TRBV28
D: TRBD1
size: few
J: TRBJ1-5
CDR3: CASRMTGGREQPQHF
DNA: TGTGCCAGCAGGATGACAGGGGGCAGAGAACAGCCCCAGCATTTT

V: TRBV7-2
D: TRBD2
size: few
J: TRBJ2-1
CDR3: CASSLRPGLGYNEQFF
DNA: TGTGCCAGCAGCTTACGTCCGGGACTAGGGTACAATGAGCAGTTCTTC

V: TRBV14
D: NA
size: many
J: TRBJ2-7
CDR3: CASSPRTTTGEQYF
DNA: TGTGCCAGCAGCCCCAGGACGACTACGGGCGAGCAGTACTTC

V: TRBV28
D: NA
size: many
J: TRBJ1-2
CDR3: CASSRGQSYGYTF
DNA: TGTGCCAGCAGCCGCGGCCAGAGCTATGGCTACACCTTC